This T cell receptor (beta chain) was sequenced for a study of T cells after yellow fever vaccination. Study conclusions and caveats: Most primary-vaccination clones recurred post-booster (around 95% CD4, just over 85% CD8).

TCRdb recomputed calls from the 5' RACE reads with MiXCR, one row per CDR3 protein. Here the sample spans around 350,000 distinct CDR3 sequences, 6.2% being singletons. Points on this clonotype: Antigen specificity is unknown.

Trimming cost V 6 bases and J 6 bases; bases outside gene matches: 11. Per germline, CDR1 DFQATT and CDR2 SNEGSKA (reference sequence). This CDR3 spans 16 amino acids. The specimen comprised PBMCs, sampled 5 days after the yellow fever booster vaccination. This sequence joins TRBV20-1 and TRBJ2-3, with 14 positions matching TRBD2. The origin of this receptor is a man aged 25 to 40 who received the YFV17D yellow fever vaccine. CDR3 sequence reads: CSAQPGLAGVADTQYF. CDR3 nucleotide sequence: TGCAGTGCACAACCGGGACTAGCGGGAGTGGCGGATACGCAGTATTTT.